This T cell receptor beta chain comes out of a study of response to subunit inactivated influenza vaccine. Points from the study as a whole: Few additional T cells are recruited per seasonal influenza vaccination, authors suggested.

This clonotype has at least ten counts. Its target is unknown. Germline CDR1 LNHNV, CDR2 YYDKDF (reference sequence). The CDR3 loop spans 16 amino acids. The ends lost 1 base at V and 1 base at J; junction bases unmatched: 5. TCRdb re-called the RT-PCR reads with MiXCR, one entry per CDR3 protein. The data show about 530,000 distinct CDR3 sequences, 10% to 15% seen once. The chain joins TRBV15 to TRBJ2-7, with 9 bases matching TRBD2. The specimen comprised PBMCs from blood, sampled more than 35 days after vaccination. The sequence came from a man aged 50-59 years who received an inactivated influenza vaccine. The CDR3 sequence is CATSRGTREGSYEQYF. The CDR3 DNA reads TGTGCCACCAGCAGAGGTACGCGGGAGGGTTCCTACGAGCAGTACTTC.